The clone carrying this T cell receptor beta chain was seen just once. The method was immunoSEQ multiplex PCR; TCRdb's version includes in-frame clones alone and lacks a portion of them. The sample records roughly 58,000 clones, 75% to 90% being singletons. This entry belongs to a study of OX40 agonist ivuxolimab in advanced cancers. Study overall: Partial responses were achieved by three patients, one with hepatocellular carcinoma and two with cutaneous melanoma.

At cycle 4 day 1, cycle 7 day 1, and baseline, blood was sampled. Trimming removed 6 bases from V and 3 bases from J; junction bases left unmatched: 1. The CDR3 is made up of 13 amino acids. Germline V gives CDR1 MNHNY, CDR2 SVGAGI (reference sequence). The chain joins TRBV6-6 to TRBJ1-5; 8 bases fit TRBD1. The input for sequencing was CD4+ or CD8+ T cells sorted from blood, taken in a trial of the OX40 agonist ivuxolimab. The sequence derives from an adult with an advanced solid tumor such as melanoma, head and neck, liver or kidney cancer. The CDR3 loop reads CASRGQDNQPQHF. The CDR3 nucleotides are TGTGCCAGCAGGGGACAGGACAATCAGCCCCAGCATTTT.